These 4 T cell receptor beta chains came from one sample sequenced in a study of cytomegalovirus exposure and HLA in healthy donors. The primer mix had 60 Vbeta and 13 Jbeta primers. The method was immunoSEQ multiplex PCR; TCRdb's version includes in-frame clones alone and lacks a portion of them. The data contain around 64,000 clones, around three quarters of them seen just once; the ten biggest clones take up 7.8%. Sequencing used PBMCs. These TCRs come from a man aged 18 to 29 in good health and CMV-seropositive.

This clone was seen a few times. V is TRBV6-6 and J is TRBJ2-3; D remains ambiguous. Germline V gene lookup returns CDR1 MNHNY and CDR2 SVGAGI (reference sequence). CDR3 length: 12 residues. V was cut by 6 bases and J by 0 bases, with 4 bases left in between. CDR3 sequence reads: CASSPSTDTQYF. Written as DNA, the CDR3 is TGTGCCAGCAGCCCTAGCACAGATACGCAGTATTTT.

The chain carries TRBV4-1 and TRBJ1-1; no firm D call. The CDR3 totals 15 residues. Germline V CDR1 and CDR2: MGHRA, YSYEKL. The germline V and J ends were trimmed by 1 base and 3 bases, with 12 bases remaining between them. CDR3 residues: CASSQARGSDTEAFF. The DNA of the CDR3 is TGCGCCAGCAGCCAAGCTAGAGGGTCGGACACTGAAGCTTTCTTT.

This clone has a handful of counts. This sample includes further DNA sequences coding for the same CDR3. The V call is TRBV28, the J call TRBJ1-2; TRBD1 might be the D (6 bases). This CDR3 is built from 13 residues. Germline CDR1 reads MDHEN; CDR2 reads SYDVKM. Trimming took 2 bases from V and 2 from J, leaving 6 bases between them. CDR3 protein: CASSLGQNYGYTF. The DNA for the CDR3 is TGTGCCAGCAGTTTAGGACAGAACTATGGCTACACCTTC.

A word on this clone: The likely explanation is a read error, given a far larger clone one base away. This same CDR3 is encoded by further DNA sequences in the sample. This chain connects TRBV30 to TRBJ2-3; TRBD2 agrees at 9 bases. Germline V gene data show CDR1 as GTSNPN and CDR2 as SVGIG (reference sequence). The length of the CDR3 is 14 residues. Trimming removed 7 bases from V and 0 bases from J; junction bases left unmatched: 5. CDR3 loop: CASGLASSTDTQYF. The CDR3 DNA reads as TGTGCCTCGGGACTAGCCTCAAGCACAGATACGCAGTATTTT.